The 4 T cell receptor beta chains below all came from one sample that was sequenced in a study of T cells after yellow fever vaccination. TCRdb passed the 5' RACE reads through MiXCR, listing each CDR3 protein once. The sample has fewer than 650,000 distinct CDR3 sequences; 20% to 25% are singletons. Sequences were derived from PBMCs, sampled 21 days after the first yellow fever vaccination. The receptor set was obtained from a man between 18 and 35 years old who received the YFV17D yellow fever vaccine.

Concerning this clonotype: A read error may be the cause here, since a much bigger clone is one base away. V gene TRBV4-1 combines with J gene TRBJ1-1, with 9 positions matching TRBD1. CDR3 size: 17 residues. Germline-derived CDR1 and CDR2 are MGHRA and YSYEKL. Trimming took 1 base from V and 6 from J; bases not matched to a gene: 12. The CDR3 sequence: CASSQVTIGTGYAEAFF. The CDR3 DNA is TGCGCCAGCAGCCAAGTAACTATAGGGACAGGGTACGCTGAAGCTTTCTTT.

There are a few counts of this clonotype. The J gene is TRBJ2-1, the V gene TRBV29-1; 11 nucleotides line up with TRBD2. V was pared by 4 bases and J by 8 bases, with 10 bases of the junction left unmatched. Germline V CDR1 and CDR2: SQVTM, ANQGSEA. The CDR3 runs to 15 residues. The CDR3 reads CSVGPLAGGADEQFF. The CDR3 bases are TGCAGCGTTGGACCCCTAGCGGGGGGCGCAGATGAGCAGTTCTTC.

A few counts support this clonotype. V gene TRBV27 combines with J gene TRBJ2-3; 7 bases map to TRBD2. In germline, CDR1 is MNHEY, CDR2 SMNVEV (reference sequence). After removal of 7 bases from V and 1 base from J, the junction contained 5 bases not matched to a gene. There are 14 residues in the CDR3. The CDR3 loop reads CASKFAGGTDTQYF. DNA for the CDR3: TGTGCCAGCAAGTTCGCGGGGGGCACAGATACGCAGTATTTT.

Comment on this clonotype: This may stem from a read error, because a much larger clone lies one nucleotide away. Because the CDR3 is missing its conserved closing phenylalanine or tryptophan, this is likely a read error. CDR3 sequence reads: CASSLEGHQNTEAFL. The CDR3 region has the DNA TGTGCCAGCAGTTTAGAAGGACACCAGAACACTGAAGCTTTCCTT. The V call is TRBV12-3 or TRBV12-4, the J call TRBJ1-1; D might be TRBD1 (5 bases). Trimming removed 1 base at V and 1 base at J, with 10 bases between. The CDR3 runs 15 residues.